The 24 T cell receptor beta chains below come from one sample, sequenced in a study of blood T cell repertoires in COVID-19. Libraries were prepared by immunoSEQ multiplex PCR; TCRdb keeps only in-frame clonotypes and omits some of them. The sample holds 270,000 or so clones, 80% to 85% seen once. The source material was PBMCs or T cells enriched from blood (not recorded which). Receptors originate from a man aged 50 to 59 who had recovered from COVID-19.

This clone occurred once. The gene calls are TRBV29-1 and TRBJ1-2; a weak D match, TRBD1 (5 bases). Trimming took off 0 bases at V and 7 bases at J, with 15 bases between the two ends. Per the germline V gene, CDR1 is SQVTM and CDR2 is ANQGSEA. This CDR3 is 14 amino acids long. The CDR3 protein is CSVEEGLGVGGYTF. For the CDR3, the DNA is TGCAGCGTTGAAGAGGGACTAGGGGTTGGTGGCTACACCTTC. The whole variable domain, remainder taken from reference TRBV29-1 and TRBJ1-2, is SAVISQKPSRDICQRGTSLTIQCQVDSQVTMMFWYRQQPGQSLTLIATANQGSEATYESGFVIDKFPISRPNLTFSTLTVSNMSPEDSSIYLCSVEEGLGVGGYTFGSGTRLTVV.

The chain uses TRBV6-5 and TRBJ1-1; 7 positions agree with TRBD1. The J segment lost 4 bases and the V segment lost 6 bases, leaving 8 bases of the junction unmatched. The CDR3 runs to 14 residues. CDR1 is MNHEY, CDR2 SVGAGI, per germline. As DNA, the CDR3 is TGTGCCAGCAGAGTCTCTTCAGGGGGCACTGAAGCTTTCTTT. Translated, it gives CASRVSSGGTEAFF.

This clone was observed a handful of times. The chain employs TRBV14 and TRBJ2-7; D perhaps matches TRBD2 (5 bases). The CDR3 contains 14 residues. Looked up from germline, CDR1 is SGHDN and CDR2 is FVKESK. V was trimmed by 3 bases and J by 0 bases, leaving 9 bases between them. The CDR3 region is CASSHSGGSYEQYF. CDR3 DNA: TGTGCCAGCAGCCACAGCGGAGGCTCCTACGAGCAGTACTTC.

V and J are TRBV4-3 and TRBJ1-5; 7 bases map to TRBD1. CDR1 is LGHNA, CDR2 YSLEER, per germline. Trimming removed 0 bases from V and 11 bases from J; junction bases left unmatched: 13. The CDR3 runs to 16 residues. The CDR3 nucleotides are TGCGCCAGCAGCCAAGAAAACTCGCCGGGACAGTGGGCCCAGCATTTT. Protein product: CASSQENSPGQWAQHF.

The genes are TRBV7-2 and TRBJ2-7, with TRBD2 matching over 13 bases. The CDR3 length is 20 residues. With 0 bases clipped from V and 2 bases from J, the junction kept 13 bases outside the gene matches. Germline V gene sequence: CDR1 SGHTA, CDR2 FQGNSA. The CDR3 DNA is TGTGCCAGCAGCTTAGCCGTAACCTCGGGACTAGCGGGACCTACCTACGAGCAGTACTTC. Translating gives CASSLAVTSGLAGPTYEQYF.

The chain couples TRBV9 to TRBJ2-1; D remains unclear. Trimming cost V 5 bases and J 4 bases, with 4 bases left between them. The germline CDR1 and CDR2 sequences are SGDLS and YYNGEE. This CDR3 is 11 amino acids long. The CDR3 bases are TGTGCCAGCAGTATTTACAATGAGCAGTTCTTC. It translates to CASSIYNEQFF.

In DNA form, the CDR3 reads TGTGCCATCAGTGAATCAGGGTCCAGGGATTCACCCCTCCACTTT. Translating gives CAISESGSRDSPLHF. This chain joins TRBV10-3 and TRBJ1-6; tentatively, D is TRBD1 (5 bases). The ends were cut back, 3 bases at V and 8 bases at J, with 14 bases in the middle. CDR1 is ENHRY and CDR2 is SYGVKD in the germline V gene. CDR3 length equals 15 residues.

This clone has a single count. The rearrangement uses TRBV6-5 and TRBJ1-2; no clear D gene. Trimming pared 4 bases from V and 2 bases from J, leaving 14 bases between. The V gene's germline CDR1 is MNHEY and CDR2 SVGAGI. The CDR3 covers 15 residues. The CDR3 loop reads CASSSPGGLNYGYTF. CDR3 nucleotides: TGTGCCAGCAGTTCTCCGGGAGGCCTAAACTATGGCTACACCTTC.

The table lists this clone with a few counts. This chain links TRBV6-5 with TRBJ1-2; 9 bases line up with TRBD1. The CDR3 loop spans 12 amino acids. Trimming cost V 7 bases and J 8 bases; bases outside gene matches: 5. CDR1 and CDR2 (germline): MNHEY, SVGAGI. The CDR3 DNA sequence: TGTGCCAGCAATCGGGACAGGGAGGGCTACACCTTC. It yields the protein CASNRDREGYTF.

The chain recombines TRBV9 with TRBJ1-3; D might be TRBD1 (5 bases). The ends were cut back, 2 bases at V and 0 bases at J, with 9 bases in the middle. The CDR3 consists of 15 residues. The germline V gene encodes CDR1 SGDLS and CDR2 YYNGEE. The CDR3 region has the DNA TGTGCCAGCAGCGTGGGGGGAAGCTCTGGAAACACCATATATTTT. This sequence encodes CASSVGGSSGNTIYF.

The chain recombines TRBV5-6 with TRBJ1-6; tentative D call: TRBD1 (6 bases). Germline V gene lookup returns CDR1 SGHDT and CDR2 YYEEEE. This CDR3 region has 16 residues. V was shortened by 2 bases and J by 2 bases, with 11 bases between the two germline ends. The DNA of the CDR3 is TGTGCCAGCAGCTTACCAGGGGAAGCCTATAATTCACCCCTCCACTTT. This sequence encodes CASSLPGEAYNSPLHF.

The chain recombines TRBV11-2 with TRBJ2-2, with 9 bases aligning to TRBD1. Germline lookup yields CDR1 SGHAT and CDR2 FQNNGV. J lost 7 bases, V lost 4 bases, and 4 bases had no gene match. The CDR3 extends over 14 amino acids. CDR3 loop: CASSSTGGRGELFF. CDR3 sequence (DNA): TGTGCCAGCAGCTCGACAGGGGGTCGCGGGGAGCTGTTTTTT.

This clone was detected once. The rearrangement links TRBV9 to TRBJ2-7, with a weak D call TRBD2 (5 bases). This CDR3 is built from 16 residues. Per germline, CDR1 SGDLS and CDR2 YYNGEE. The V and J ends lost 0 bases and 2 bases respectively, with 15 bases between them. The CDR3 sequence is CASSVGEDPGAYEQYF. The CDR3 nucleotides read TGTGCCAGCAGCGTAGGAGAGGACCCCGGGGCCTACGAGCAGTACTTC.

This rearrangement joins TRBV6-2 or TRBV6-3 to TRBJ2-5; 12 bases map to TRBD2. Germline-derived CDR1 and CDR2 are MNHEY and SVGEGT. J gave up 5 bases and V 7 bases, and 14 bases lay outside the gene matches. The CDR3 runs 17 residues. The CDR3 DNA reads as TGTGCCAGCACCCCTGGTAGACTAGCGGGGGTTCTGGAGACCCAGTACTTC. It is translated as CASTPGRLAGVLETQYF.

This chain connects TRBV7-9 to TRBJ1-4; D might be TRBD1 (5 bases). The germline gives CDR1 SEHNR, CDR2 FQNEAQ (reference sequence). Trimming took 5 bases from V and 8 from J, leaving 15 bases between them. The CDR3 totals 14 residues. The CDR3 protein is CASSDYRSEEKLFF. The CDR3 DNA reads TGTGCCAGCAGCGATTACAGGTCCGAAGAAAAACTGTTTTTT.

This chain connects TRBV10-3 to TRBJ2-3; D perhaps matches TRBD1 (5 bases). CDR1 and CDR2 from the germline V gene are ENHRY and SYGVKD. V lost 8 bases, J lost 2 bases, and 5 bases lay in between. The CDR3 length is 11 residues. The CDR3 bases are TGTGCCATCGGGGCCACAGATACGCAGTATTTT. Its protein is CAIGATDTQYF.

In DNA form, the CDR3 reads TGCGCCAGCAGCCCGAAGGAGATCGCAACTAATGAAAAACTGTTTTTT. It yields the protein CASSPKEIATNEKLFF. The chain uses TRBV5-1 and TRBJ1-4, with D hard to call. Germline V gene sequence: CDR1 SGHRS, CDR2 YFSETQ. V was trimmed by 4 bases and J by 0 bases, leaving 13 bases between them. The length of the CDR3 is 16 residues.

The V gene is TRBV9, the J gene TRBJ2-6; 10 bases map to TRBD1. CDR3 length: 16 amino acids. The V and J ends lost 3 bases and 2 bases, in that order; junction bases with no gene match: 2. The germline V gene encodes CDR1 SGDLS and CDR2 YYNGEE. CDR3 bases: TGTGCCAGCAGCGCCGGACAGGGGGCTGGGGCCAACGTCCTGACTTTC. This translates into CASSAGQGAGANVLTF.

This clone was observed a single time. The chain uses TRBV5-1 and TRBJ2-7; D may be TRBD1 (5 bases). The CDR3 has 15 amino acids. Looked up from germline, CDR1 is SGHRS and CDR2 is YFSETQ. V was clipped by 0 bases and J by 4 bases, with 14 bases between them. CDR3 nucleotide sequence: TGCGCCAGCAGCTTGGAGGCAGGGCTTGGGTACGAGCAGTACTTC. Its protein is CASSLEAGLGYEQYF. The variable domain in full, with the rest retrieved from reference TRBV5-1 and TRBJ2-7, is KAGVTQTPRYLIKTRGQQVTLSCSPISGHRSVSWYQQTPGQGLQFLFEYFSETQRNKGNFPGRFSGRQFSNSRSEMNVSTLELGDSALYLCASSLEAGLGYEQYFGPGTRLTVT.

This sequence joins TRBV11-2 and TRBJ1-1; 8 nucleotides agree with TRBD1. CDR3 length equals 16 residues. Germline lookup yields CDR1 SGHAT and CDR2 FQNNGV. V shed 1 base and J 5 bases; nucleotides not matched to a gene: 9. CDR3 sequence (DNA): TGTGCCAGCAGCTTAGCGGCAGGGGGCTCTCGAACTGAAGCTTTCTTT. Protein product: CASSLAAGGSRTEAFF.

The J gene is TRBJ1-2, the V gene TRBV18; D remains unclear. Germline V CDR1 and CDR2: KGHSH, LQKENI. There are 16 residues in the CDR3. Trimming shortened V by 3 bases and J by 4 bases, and 18 bases separated the two germline ends. Here the CDR3 DNA reads TGTGCCAGCTCACCGAGCCGGGGAGCTAGTACCTATGGCTACACCTTC. Amino acid sequence: CASSPSRGASTYGYTF.

J is TRBJ1-1 and V is TRBV5-1, with a weak D call TRBD1 (5 bases). Germline assignment: CDR1 SGHRS and CDR2 YFSETQ. The germline V and J ends were trimmed by 9 bases and 1 base, with 13 bases remaining between them. There are 13 residues in the CDR3. CDR3 nucleotides: TGCGCCACCTACAAGGACACGAACACTGAAGCTTTCTTT. Protein: CATYKDTNTEAFF.

V gene TRBV6-5 combines with J gene TRBJ2-1, with TRBD2 matching 11 bases. Germline-derived CDR1 and CDR2 are MNHEY and SVGAGI. J was trimmed by 7 bases and V by 6 bases; bases with no gene match: 5. There are 14 residues in the CDR3. CDR3 loop: CASRGLAVTNEQFF. The CDR3 DNA follows: TGTGCCAGCAGGGGACTAGCGGTCACAAATGAGCAGTTCTTC.

The V and J genes are TRBV4-3 and TRBJ1-3, with a weak D call TRBD1 (5 bases). Germline V gene sequence: CDR1 LGHNA, CDR2 YSLEER. V was shortened by 5 bases and J by 2 bases, with 16 bases between the two germline ends. The CDR3 is made up of 16 amino acids. CDR3 nucleotide sequence: TGCGCCAGCAGCAAGAGTAAGGGGACTACTGGAAACACCATATATTTT. It codes for CASSKSKGTTGNTIYF.